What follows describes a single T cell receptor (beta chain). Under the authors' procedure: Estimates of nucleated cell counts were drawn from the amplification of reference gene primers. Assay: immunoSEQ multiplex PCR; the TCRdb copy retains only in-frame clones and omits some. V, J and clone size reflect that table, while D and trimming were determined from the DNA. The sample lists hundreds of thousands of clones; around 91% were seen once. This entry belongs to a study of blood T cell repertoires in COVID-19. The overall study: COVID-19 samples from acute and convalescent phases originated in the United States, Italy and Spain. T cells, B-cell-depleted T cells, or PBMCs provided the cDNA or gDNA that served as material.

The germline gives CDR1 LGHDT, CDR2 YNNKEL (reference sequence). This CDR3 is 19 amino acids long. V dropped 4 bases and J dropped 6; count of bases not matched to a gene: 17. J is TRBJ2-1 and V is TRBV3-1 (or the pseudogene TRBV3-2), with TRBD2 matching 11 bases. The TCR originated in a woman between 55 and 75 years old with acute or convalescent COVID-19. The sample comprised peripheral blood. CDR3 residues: CASSPRALAGGPTSNEQFF. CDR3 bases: TGTGCCAGCAGCCCCCGGGCGCTAGCGGGGGGACCTACCTCCAATGAGCAGTTCTTC.